The present entry profiles one T cell receptor beta chain with its context. No antigen is known for it. This specimen belongs to a study of cytomegalovirus exposure and HLA in healthy donors. Trimming took 6 bases from V and 0 from J; bases not matched to a gene: 10. Per the germline V gene, CDR1 is SQVTM and CDR2 is ANQGSEA. This CDR3 contains 16 residues. Overall study findings and caveats: Apparent HLA restriction characterized most CMV-associated TCR beta chains in a later analysis.

Vbeta (60) and Jbeta (13) primers were used in the PCR. Profiled with immunoSEQ multiplex PCR; TCRdb holds only in-frame clones, not every one. Here the sample spans about 110,000 clones, around 72% being singletons. The gene calls are TRBV29-1 and TRBJ2-1; TRBD2 matches at 8 bases. Input material: PBMCs. The source is a male donor in good health and CMV-seronegative. The CDR3 is CSVALLAVSSYNEQFF. The CDR3 region has the DNA TGCAGCGTGGCCCTACTAGCGGTAAGCTCCTACAATGAGCAGTTCTTC.